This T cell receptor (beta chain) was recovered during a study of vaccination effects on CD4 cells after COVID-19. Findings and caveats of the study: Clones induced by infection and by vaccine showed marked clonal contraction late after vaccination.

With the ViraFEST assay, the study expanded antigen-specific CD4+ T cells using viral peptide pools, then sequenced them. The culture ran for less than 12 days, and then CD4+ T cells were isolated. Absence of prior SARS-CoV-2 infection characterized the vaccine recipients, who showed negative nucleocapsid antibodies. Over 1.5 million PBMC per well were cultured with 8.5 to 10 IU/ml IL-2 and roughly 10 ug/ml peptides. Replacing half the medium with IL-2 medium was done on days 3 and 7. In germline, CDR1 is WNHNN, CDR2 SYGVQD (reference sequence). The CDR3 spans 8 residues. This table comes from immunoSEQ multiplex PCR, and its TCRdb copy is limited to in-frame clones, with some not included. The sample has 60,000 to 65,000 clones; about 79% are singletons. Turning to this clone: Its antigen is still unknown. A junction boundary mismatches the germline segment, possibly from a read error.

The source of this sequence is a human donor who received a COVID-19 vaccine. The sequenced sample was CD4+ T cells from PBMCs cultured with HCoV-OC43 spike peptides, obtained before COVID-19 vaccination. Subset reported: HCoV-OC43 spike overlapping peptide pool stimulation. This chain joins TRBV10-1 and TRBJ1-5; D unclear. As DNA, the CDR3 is TGCGCCAGCACCCAGTCGTCCTTT. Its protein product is CASTQSSF.